This TCR beta chain came from a study of vaccination effects on CD4 cells after COVID-19. Assay used: immunoSEQ multiplex PCR; TCRdb lists only in-frame clones, some missing. The sample carries around 55,000 clones, 55% to 75% recorded once. As to this clone: Its antigen is undetermined.

Sequencing was preceded by expansion of antigen-specific CD4+ T cells with viral peptide pools in the ViraFEST assay. Isolating CD4+ T cells followed approximately 9 days of culture. Nucleocapsid antibodies stayed negative before and after vaccination, showing no earlier SARS-CoV-2 infection. Trimming took 5 bases from V and 1 from J, leaving 8 bases between them. The CDR3 covers 13 residues. Germline V lookup: CDR1 SGHTA, CDR2 FQGNSA. The receptor was derived from a human donor who received a COVID-19 vaccine. J is TRBJ1-2 and V is TRBV7-2, with D uncertain. The sample was CD4+ T cells from PBMCs cultured with SARS-CoV-2 spike peptides, taken before COVID-19 vaccination. CDR3 sequence (DNA): TGTGCCAGCAGCGCCGGGGTTAACTATGGCTACACCTTC. Amino acid sequence: CASSAGVNYGYTF.